This T cell receptor beta chain was recovered during a study of regulatory T cells in long-lasting Graves disease. Time point denoted: persistent/refractory GD, antithyroid drugs over 5 years with positive TRAb. PBMC-derived RNA was used for the TCR library. CDR3-region Arm-PCR and iRepertoire HTBI primers produced the TCR beta libraries. A single record per CDR3 protein comes from TCRdb applying MiXCR to the multiplex PCR reads. Among about 420,000 distinct CDR3 sequences listed, around 22% were seen once. Material: peripheral blood mononuclear cells (PBMCs), obtained when the disease was refractory, from a patient treated with antithyroid drugs. This clonotype originated in a female donor with Graves disease.

CDR3 sequence (DNA): TGTGCCAGCAGCTTAGAGGCCATGTTGGGTACTGAAGCTTTCTTT. Its translation is CASSLEAMLGTEAFF. This chain uses TRBV7-9 with TRBJ1-1; D is uncertain. Trimming cost V 1 base and J 5 bases, with 14 bases left between them. The CDR3 has 15 residues. Germline CDR1 is SEHNR and CDR2 is FQNEAQ (reference sequence). Using reference TRBV7-9 and TRBJ1-1 for the parts outside the CDR3, the full variable domain is DTGVSQNPRHKITKRGQNVTFRCDPISEHNRLYWYRQTLGQGPEFLTYFQNEAQLEKSRLLSDRFSAERPKGSFSTLEIQRTEQGDSAMYLCASSLEAMLGTEAFFGQGTRLTVV.